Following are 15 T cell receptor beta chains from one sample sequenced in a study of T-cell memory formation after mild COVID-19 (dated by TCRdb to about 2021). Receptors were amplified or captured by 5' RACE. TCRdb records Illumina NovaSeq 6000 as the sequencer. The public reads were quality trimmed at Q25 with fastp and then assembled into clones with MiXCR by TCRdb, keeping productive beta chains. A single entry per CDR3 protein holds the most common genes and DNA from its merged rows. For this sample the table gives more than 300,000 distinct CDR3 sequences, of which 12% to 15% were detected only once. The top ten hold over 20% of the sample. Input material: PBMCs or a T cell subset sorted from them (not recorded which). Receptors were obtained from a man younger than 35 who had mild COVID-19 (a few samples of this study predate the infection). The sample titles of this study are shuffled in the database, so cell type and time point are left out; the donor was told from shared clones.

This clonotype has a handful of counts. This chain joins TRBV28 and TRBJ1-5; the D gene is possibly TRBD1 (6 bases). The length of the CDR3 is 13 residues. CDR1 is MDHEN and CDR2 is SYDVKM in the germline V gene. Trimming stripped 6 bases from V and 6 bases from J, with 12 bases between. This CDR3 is CASRRGSGQPQHF. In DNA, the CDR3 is TGTGCCAGCAGAAGGGGGTCGGGTCAGCCCCAGCATTTT.

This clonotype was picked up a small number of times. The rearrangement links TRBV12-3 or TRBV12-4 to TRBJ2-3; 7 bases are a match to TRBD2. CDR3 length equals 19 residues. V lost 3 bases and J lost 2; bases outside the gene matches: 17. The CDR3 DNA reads TGTGCCAGCAGTTTTAGGTCGGGAGGACTACTTATTCCCACAGATACGCAGTATTTT. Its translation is CASSFRSGGLLIPTDTQYF.

This CDR3 is CASSLEDRGETQYF. CDR3 DNA: TGCGCCAGCAGCTTGGAGGACAGGGGAGAGACCCAGTACTTC. The chain carries TRBV5-1 and TRBJ2-5, with TRBD1 identical over 9 bases. V shed 0 bases, J shed 4 bases, and the junction held 1 base outside the gene matches. CDR3 length: 14 amino acids. Looked up from germline, CDR1 is SGHRS and CDR2 is YFSETQ.

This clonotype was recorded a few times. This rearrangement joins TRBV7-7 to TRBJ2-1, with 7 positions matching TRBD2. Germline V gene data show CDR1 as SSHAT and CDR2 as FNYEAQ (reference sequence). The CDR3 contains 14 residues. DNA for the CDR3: TGTGCTACCTCCCCCGGGGAGGGATACAATGAGCAGTTCTTC. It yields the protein CATSPGEGYNEQFF. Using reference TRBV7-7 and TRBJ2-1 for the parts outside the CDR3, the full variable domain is GAGVSQSPRYKVTKRGQDVTLRCDPISSHATLYWYQQALGQGPEFLTYFNYEAQPDKSGLPSDRFSAERPEGSISTLTIQRTEQRDSAMYRCATSPGEGYNEQFFGPGTRLTVL.

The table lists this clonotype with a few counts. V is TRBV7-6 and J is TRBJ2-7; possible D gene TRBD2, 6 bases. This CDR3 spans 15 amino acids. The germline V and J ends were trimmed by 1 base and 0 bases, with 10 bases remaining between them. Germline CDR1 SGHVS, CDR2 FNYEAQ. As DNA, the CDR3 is TGTGCCAGCAGCTTAGGACACGGGGGCTCCTACGAGCAGTACTTC. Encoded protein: CASSLGHGGSYEQYF. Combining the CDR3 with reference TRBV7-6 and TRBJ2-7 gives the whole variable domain GAGVSQSPRYKVTKRGQDVALRCDPISGHVSLYWYRQALGQGPEFLTYFNYEAQQDKSGLPNDRFSAERPEGSISTLTIQRTEQRDSAMYRCASSLGHGGSYEQYFGPGTRLTVT.

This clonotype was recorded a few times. In nucleotides, the CDR3 is TGTGCCAGCTCACGGGACAGCCAATATGGCTACACCTTC. Translated: CASSRDSQYGYTF. The V gene is TRBV18, the J gene TRBJ1-2, with 7 bases identical to TRBD1. Germline-derived CDR1 and CDR2 are KGHSH and LQKENI. CDR3 size: 13 residues. Trimming cost V 4 bases and J 5 bases; bases outside gene matches: 4.

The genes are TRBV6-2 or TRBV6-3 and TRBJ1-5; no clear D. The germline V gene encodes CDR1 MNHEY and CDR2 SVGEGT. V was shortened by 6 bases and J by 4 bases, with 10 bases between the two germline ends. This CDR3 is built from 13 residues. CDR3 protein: CASSLRWNQPQHF. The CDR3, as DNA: TGTGCCAGCAGCTTACGGTGGAATCAGCCCCAGCATTTT.

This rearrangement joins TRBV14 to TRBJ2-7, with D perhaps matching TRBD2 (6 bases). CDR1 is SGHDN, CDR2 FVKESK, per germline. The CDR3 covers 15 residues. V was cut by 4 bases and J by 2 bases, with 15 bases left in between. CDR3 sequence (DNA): TGTGCCAGCAGCCTTACGGGGGAGGTAACCTACGAGCAGTACTTC. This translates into CASSLTGEVTYEQYF. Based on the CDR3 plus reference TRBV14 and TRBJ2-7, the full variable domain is EAGVTQFPSHSVIEKGQTVTLRCDPISGHDNLYWYRRVMGKEIKFLLHFVKESKQDESGMPNNRFLAERTGGTYSTLKVQPAELEDSGVYFCASSLTGEVTYEQYFGPGTRLTVT.

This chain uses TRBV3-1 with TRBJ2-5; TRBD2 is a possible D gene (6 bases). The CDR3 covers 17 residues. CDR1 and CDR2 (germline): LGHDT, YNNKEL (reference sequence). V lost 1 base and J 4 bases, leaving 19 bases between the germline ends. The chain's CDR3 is CASSQASGREASETQYF. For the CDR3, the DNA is TGTGCCAGCAGCCAAGCTTCGGGCAGGGAGGCTTCAGAGACCCAGTACTTC.

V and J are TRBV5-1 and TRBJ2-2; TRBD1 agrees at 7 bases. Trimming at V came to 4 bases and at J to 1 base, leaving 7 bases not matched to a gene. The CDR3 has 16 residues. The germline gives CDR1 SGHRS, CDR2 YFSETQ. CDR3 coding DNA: TGCGCCAGCAGCCCTCAGGGGGTCGGGAACACCGGGGAGCTGTTTTTT. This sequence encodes CASSPQGVGNTGELFF.

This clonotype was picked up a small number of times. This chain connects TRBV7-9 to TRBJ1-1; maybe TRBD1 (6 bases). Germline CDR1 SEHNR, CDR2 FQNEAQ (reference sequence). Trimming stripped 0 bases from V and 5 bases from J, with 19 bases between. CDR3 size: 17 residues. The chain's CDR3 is CASSLALSQGGVTEAFF. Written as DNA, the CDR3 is TGTGCCAGCAGCTTAGCGCTAAGCCAAGGGGGGGTGACTGAAGCTTTCTTT.

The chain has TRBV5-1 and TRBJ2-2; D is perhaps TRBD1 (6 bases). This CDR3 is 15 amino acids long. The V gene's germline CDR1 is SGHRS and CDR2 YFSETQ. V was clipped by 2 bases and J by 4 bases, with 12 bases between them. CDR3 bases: TGCGCCAGCAGCTTAAGGCAGGGGTGCACCGGGGAGCTGTTTTTT. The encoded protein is CASSLRQGCTGELFF.

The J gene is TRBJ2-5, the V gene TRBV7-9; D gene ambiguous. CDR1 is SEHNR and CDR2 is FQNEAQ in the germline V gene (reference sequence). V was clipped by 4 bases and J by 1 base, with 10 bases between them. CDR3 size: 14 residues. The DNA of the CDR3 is TGTGCCAGCAGCTCACCCCTGAGCCAAGAGACCCAGTACTTC. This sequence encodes CASSSPLSQETQYF. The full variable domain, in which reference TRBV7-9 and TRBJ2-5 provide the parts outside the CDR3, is DTGVSQNPRHKITKRGQNVTFRCDPISEHNRLYWYRQTLGQGPEFLTYFQNEAQLEKSRLLSDRFSAERPKGSFSTLEIQRTEQGDSAMYLCASSSPLSQETQYFGPGTRLLVL.

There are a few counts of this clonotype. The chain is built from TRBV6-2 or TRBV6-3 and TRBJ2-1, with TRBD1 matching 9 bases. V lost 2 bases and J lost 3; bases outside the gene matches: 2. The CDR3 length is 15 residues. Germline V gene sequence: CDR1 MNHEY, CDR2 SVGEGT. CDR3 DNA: TGTGCCAGCAGTTACACAGGGGGCCTCTACAATGAGCAGTTCTTC. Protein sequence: CASSYTGGLYNEQFF.

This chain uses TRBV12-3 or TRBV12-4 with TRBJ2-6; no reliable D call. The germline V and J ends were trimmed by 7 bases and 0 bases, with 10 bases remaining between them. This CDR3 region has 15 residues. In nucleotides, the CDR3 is TGTGCCAGCATCCCGGATGACTCTGGGGCCAACGTCCTGACTTTC. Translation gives CASIPDDSGANVLTF.